The following is a TCR beta chain sequence with its context. Original handling: Amplification with reference gene primers provided the estimates of nucleated cell counts. The table came from immunoSEQ multiplex PCR; TCRdb's copy has only in-frame clones and leaves some out. V and J calls and clone size are given by that table; D and trimming were obtained from the DNA. The sample gives about 310,000 clones, around 87% of which show up once; around 7.8% is in the top ten. The sample originates from a study of blood T cell repertoires in COVID-19. Study in general: From the United States, Italy and Spain came samples of acute and convalescent COVID-19. T cells, B-cell-depleted T cells, or PBMCs provided the cDNA or gDNA that served as material.

The germline V gene encodes CDR1 ENHRY and CDR2 SYGVKD. J was trimmed by 4 bases and V by 0 bases; bases with no gene match: 3. CDR3 length equals 15 residues. The chain has TRBV10-3 and TRBJ2-3; 8 bases fit TRBD2. The TCR was taken from a woman aged 45-65 years who had recovered from COVID-19. The sample taken for sequencing was peripheral blood. The CDR3 DNA follows: TGTGCCATCAGTGAGTCTCGGGGGGGGCCAGATACGCAGTATTTT. Protein sequence: CAISESRGGPDTQYF.